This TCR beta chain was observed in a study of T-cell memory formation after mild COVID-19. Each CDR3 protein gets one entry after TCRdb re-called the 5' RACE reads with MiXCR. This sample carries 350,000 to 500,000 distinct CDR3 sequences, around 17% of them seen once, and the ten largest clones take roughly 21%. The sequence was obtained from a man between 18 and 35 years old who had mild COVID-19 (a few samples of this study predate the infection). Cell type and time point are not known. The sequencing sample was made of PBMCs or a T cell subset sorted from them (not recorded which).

The CDR3 loop is CASSYGAIGDEQFF. The CDR3 region has the DNA TGTGCCAGCAGCTATGGAGCGATCGGTGATGAGCAGTTCTTC. The V gene is TRBV5-8, the J gene TRBJ2-1; D unresolved. The germline V and J ends were trimmed by 3 bases and 8 bases, with 15 bases remaining between them. CDR3 length: 14 amino acids. Germline CDR1 SGHTS, CDR2 YDEGEE. The full variable domain, with the rest looked up from reference TRBV5-8 and TRBJ2-1, is EAGVTQSPTHLIKTRGQQATLRCSPISGHTSVYWYQQALGLGLQFLLWYDEGEERNRGNFPPRFSGRQFPNYSSELNVNALELEDSALYLCASSYGAIGDEQFFGPGTRLTVL.